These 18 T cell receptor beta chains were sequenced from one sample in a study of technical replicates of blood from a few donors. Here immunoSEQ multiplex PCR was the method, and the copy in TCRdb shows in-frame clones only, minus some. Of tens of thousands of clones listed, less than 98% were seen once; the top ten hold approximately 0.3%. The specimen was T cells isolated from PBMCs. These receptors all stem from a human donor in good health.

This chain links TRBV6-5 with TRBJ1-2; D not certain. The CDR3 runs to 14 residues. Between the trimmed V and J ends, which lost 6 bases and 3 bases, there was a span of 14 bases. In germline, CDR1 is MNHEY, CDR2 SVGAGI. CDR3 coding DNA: TGTGCCAGCAGCCAGGCGCGGGAGCACTATGGCTACACCTTC. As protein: CASSQAREHYGYTF.

CDR3 amino acids: CASSPDFSGPYEQYF. The CDR3 DNA reads TGTGCCAGCAGCCCGGACTTCTCTGGACCCTACGAGCAGTACTTC. This chain uses TRBV6-5 with TRBJ2-7, with D possibly matching TRBD2 (5 bases). With 6 bases removed from V and 2 bases from J, the gap between germline ends came to 17 bases. Per the germline V gene, CDR1 is MNHEY and CDR2 is SVGAGI. There are 15 residues in the CDR3.

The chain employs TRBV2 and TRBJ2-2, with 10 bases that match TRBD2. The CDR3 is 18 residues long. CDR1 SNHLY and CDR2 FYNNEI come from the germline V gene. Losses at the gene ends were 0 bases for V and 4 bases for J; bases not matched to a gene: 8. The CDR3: CASSEAVLAGASTGELFF. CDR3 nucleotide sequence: TGTGCCAGCAGTGAAGCGGTTCTAGCGGGAGCGAGCACCGGGGAGCTGTTTTTT.

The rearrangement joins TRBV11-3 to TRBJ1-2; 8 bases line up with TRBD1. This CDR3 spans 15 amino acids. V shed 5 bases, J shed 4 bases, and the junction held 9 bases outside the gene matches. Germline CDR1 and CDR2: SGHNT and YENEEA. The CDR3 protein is CASSQAGGPLYGYTF. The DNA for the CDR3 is TGTGCCAGCAGCCAGGCAGGGGGCCCTCTCTATGGCTACACCTTC.

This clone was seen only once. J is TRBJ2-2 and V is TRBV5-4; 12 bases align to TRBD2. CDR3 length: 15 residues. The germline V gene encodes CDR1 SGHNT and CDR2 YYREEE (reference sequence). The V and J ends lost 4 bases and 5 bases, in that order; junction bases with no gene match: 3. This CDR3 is CASSTTSGSTGELFF. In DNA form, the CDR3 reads TGTGCCAGCAGCACGACTAGCGGGAGTACCGGGGAGCTGTTTTTT.

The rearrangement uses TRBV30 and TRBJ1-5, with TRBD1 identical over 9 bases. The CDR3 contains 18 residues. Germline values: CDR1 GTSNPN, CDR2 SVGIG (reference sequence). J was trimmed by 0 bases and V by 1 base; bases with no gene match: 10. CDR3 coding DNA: TGTGCCTGGAGTGCGATCGGGACAGGGTCATATAGCAATCAGCCCCAGCATTTT. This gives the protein CAWSAIGTGSYSNQPQHF.

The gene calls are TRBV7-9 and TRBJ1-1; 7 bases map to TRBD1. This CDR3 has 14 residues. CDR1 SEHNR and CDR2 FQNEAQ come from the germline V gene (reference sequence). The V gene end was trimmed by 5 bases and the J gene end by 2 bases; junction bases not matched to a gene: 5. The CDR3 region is CASSPGGLNTEAFF. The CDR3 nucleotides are TGTGCCAGCAGCCCAGGGGGGTTAAACACTGAAGCTTTCTTT.

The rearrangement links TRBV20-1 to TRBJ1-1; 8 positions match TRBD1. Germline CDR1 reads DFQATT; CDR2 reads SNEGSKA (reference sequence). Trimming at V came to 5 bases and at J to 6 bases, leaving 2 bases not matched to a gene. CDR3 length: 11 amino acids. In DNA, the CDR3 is TGCAGTGCTCAGGGGGCGGCTGAAGCTTTCTTT. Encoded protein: CSAQGAAEAFF.

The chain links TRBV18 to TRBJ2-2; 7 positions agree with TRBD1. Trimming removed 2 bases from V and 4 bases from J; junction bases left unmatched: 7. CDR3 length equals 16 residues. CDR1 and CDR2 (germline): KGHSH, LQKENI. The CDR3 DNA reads TGTGCCAGCTCACCATTCCCCCAGGGGGTCACCGGGGAGCTGTTTTTT. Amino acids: CASSPFPQGVTGELFF. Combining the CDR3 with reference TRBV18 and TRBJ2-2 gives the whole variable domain NAGVMQNPRHLVRRRGQEARLRCSPMKGHSHVYWYRQLPEEGLKFMVYLQKENIIDESGMPKERFSAEFPKEGPSILRIQQVVRGDSAAYFCASSPFPQGVTGELFFGEGSRLTVL.

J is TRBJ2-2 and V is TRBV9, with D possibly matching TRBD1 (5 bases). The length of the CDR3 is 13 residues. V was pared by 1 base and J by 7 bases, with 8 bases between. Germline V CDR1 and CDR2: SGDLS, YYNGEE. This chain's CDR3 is CASSVQGHGELFF. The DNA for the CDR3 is TGTGCCAGCAGCGTACAGGGTCACGGGGAGCTGTTTTTT.

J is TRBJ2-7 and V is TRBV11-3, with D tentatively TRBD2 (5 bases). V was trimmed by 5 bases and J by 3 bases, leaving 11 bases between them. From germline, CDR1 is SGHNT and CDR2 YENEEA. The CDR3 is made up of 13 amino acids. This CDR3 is CASSQRTYYEQYF. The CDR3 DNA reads TGTGCCAGCAGCCAGAGGACTTACTACGAGCAGTACTTC.

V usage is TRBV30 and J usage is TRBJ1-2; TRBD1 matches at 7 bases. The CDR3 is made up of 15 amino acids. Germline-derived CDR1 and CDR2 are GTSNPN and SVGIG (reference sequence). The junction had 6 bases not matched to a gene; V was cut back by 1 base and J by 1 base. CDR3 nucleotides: TGTGCCTGGAGTGCTGGGACAGCGCATAACTATGGCTACACCTTC. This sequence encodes CAWSAGTAHNYGYTF.

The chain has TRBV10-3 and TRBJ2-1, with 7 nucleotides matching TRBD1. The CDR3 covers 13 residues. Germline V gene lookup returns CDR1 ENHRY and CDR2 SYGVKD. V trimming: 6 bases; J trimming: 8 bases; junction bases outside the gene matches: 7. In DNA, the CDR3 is TGTGCCATCAGGCTGACAGGGTCGGATGAGCAGTTCTTC. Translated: CAIRLTGSDEQFF.

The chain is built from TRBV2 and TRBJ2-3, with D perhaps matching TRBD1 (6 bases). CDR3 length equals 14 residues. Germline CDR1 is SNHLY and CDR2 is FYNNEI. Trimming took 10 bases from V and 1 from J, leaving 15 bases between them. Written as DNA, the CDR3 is TGTGCCACTAGAGAGGACAGTGGCACAGATACGCAGTATTTT. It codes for CATREDSGTDTQYF.

The CDR3 loop is CASSPSDNEQFF. DNA of the CDR3: TGTGCCAGCAGCCCGTCGGACAATGAGCAGTTCTTC. The rearrangement joins TRBV5-6 to TRBJ2-1; D unresolved. Trimming left V 4 bases short and J 5 bases short, with 7 bases between. This CDR3 region has 12 residues. Germline CDR1 and CDR2: SGHDT and YYEEEE.

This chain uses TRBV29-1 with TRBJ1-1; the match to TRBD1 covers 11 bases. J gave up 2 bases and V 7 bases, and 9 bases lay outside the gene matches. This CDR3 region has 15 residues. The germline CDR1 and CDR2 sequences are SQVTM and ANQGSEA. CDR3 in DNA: TGCAGCGCTTGGGGACAGGGGGAAGAAAACACTGAAGCTTTCTTT. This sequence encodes CSAWGQGEENTEAFF.

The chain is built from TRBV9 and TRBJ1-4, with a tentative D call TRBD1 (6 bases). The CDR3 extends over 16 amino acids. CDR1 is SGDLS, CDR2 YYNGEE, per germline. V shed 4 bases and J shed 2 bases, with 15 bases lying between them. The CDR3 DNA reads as TGTGCCAGCAGCCCCGGGGGCGGGAGCACTAATGAAAAACTGTTTTTT. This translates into CASSPGGGSTNEKLFF.

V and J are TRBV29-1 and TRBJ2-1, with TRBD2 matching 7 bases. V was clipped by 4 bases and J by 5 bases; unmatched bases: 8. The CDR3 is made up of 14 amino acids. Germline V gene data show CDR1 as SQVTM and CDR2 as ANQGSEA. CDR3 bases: TGCAGCGTTGTATGGGAGGGCCTCGACAATGAGCAGTTCTTC. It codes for CSVVWEGLDNEQFF.